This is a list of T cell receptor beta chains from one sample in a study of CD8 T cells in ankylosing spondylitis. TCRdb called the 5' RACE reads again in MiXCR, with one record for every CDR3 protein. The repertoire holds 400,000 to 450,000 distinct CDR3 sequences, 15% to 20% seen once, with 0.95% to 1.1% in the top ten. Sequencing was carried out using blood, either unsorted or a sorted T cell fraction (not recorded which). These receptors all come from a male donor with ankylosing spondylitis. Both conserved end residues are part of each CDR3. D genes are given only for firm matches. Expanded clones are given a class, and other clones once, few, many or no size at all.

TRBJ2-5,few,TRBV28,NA,TGTGCCAGCAAATCAGGGATCCGCCAAGAGACCCAGTACTTC,CASKSGIRQETQYF
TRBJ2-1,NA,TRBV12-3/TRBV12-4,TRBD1,TGTGCCAGCAGTTTAACGACAGGGATTTACAATGAGCAGTTCTTC,CASSLTTGIYNEQFF
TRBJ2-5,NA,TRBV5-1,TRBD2,TGCGCCAGCAGCTTGGGGACTAGCGGGCAGGAAGAGACCCAGTACTTC,CASSLGTSGQEETQYF
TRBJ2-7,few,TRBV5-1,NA,TGCGCCAGCAGCATGACGGGTTTGGGCTACGAGCAGTACTTC,CASSMTGLGYEQYF
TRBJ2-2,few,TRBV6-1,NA,TGTGCCAGCAGTGAAGAAAGGACGAACACCGGGGAGCTGTTTTTT,CASSEERTNTGELFF
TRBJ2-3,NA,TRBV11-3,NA,TGTGCCAGCAGCTTAGGGACTACGGTCACAGATACGCAGTATTTT,CASSLGTTVTDTQYF
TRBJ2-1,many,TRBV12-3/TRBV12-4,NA,TGTGCCAGCAGTGTCCGGGATTCTATAGCGGAGCAGTTCTTC,CASSVRDSIAEQFF
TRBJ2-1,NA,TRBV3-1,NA,TGTGCCAGCAGCCCGTACCTTATGGATGAGCAGTTCTTC,CASSPYLMDEQFF
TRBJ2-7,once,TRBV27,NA,TGTGCCAGCAGTCCGGGGGTCTTGGGGCAGAGTCCCTCCTACGAGCAGTACTTC,CASSPGVLGQSPSYEQYF
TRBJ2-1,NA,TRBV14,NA,TGTGCCAGCAGCCATAAAGTAGCTTGGGAGCAGTTCTTC,CASSHKVAWEQFF
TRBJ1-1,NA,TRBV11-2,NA,TGTGCCAGCAGCTCCCTTTCGGGGGGAAACACTGAAGCTTTCTTT,CASSSLSGGNTEAFF
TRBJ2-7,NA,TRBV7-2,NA,TGTGCCAGCAGCACCCCGCTAGGGGGGGTGGGAGAGCAGTACTTC,CASSTPLGGVGEQYF
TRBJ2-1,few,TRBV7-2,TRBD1,TGTGCCAGCAGCCATGGGGGGACAGGTGGCAATGAGCAGTTCTTC,CASSHGGTGGNEQFF
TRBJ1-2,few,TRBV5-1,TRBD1,TGCGCCAGCAGCTCTTGGGACAGTGGAACCTATGGCTACACCTTC,CASSSWDSGTYGYTF
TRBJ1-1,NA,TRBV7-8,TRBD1,TGTGCCAGCATCAAAGGGACAGGGGGCACGGGCACTGAAGCTTTCTTT,CASIKGTGGTGTEAFF
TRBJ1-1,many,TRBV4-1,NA,TGCGCCAGCAGCCAAGACGACAGGCGGGACACTGAAGCTTTCTTT,CASSQDDRRDTEAFF
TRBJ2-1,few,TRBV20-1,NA,TGCAGTTCCAAGGTCTCTGGACGGGCGTACAATGAGCAGTTCTTC,CSSKVSGRAYNEQFF
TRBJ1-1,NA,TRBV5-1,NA,TGCGCCAGCAGCTTGGTACAAACAGGGATCACTGAAGCTTTCTTT,CASSLVQTGITEAFF
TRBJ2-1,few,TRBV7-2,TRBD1,TGTGCCAGCAGCCCCGCAGGGGGCGCCGGGAATGAGCAGTTCTTC,CASSPAGGAGNEQFF
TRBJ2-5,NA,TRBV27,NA,TGTGCCAGAGCAGGCGAGACCCAGTACTTC,CARAGETQYF
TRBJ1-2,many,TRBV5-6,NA,TGTGCCAGCAGCTTGTCAAGGTTACAGCGGACTTATGGCTACACCTTC,CASSLSRLQRTYGYTF
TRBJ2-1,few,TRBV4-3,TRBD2,TGCGCCAGCAGCCAAGGGACTAGCGGGAGGCCCCAGGACAATGAGCAGTTCTTC,CASSQGTSGRPQDNEQFF
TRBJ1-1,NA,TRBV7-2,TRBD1,TGTGCCAGCAGCTTGCGTAGGGGACAGGAAGCTTTCTTT,CASSLRRGQEAFF
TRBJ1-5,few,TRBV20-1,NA,TGCAGTGCTTTACACAGCAGCAATCAGCCCCAGCATTTT,CSALHSSNQPQHF